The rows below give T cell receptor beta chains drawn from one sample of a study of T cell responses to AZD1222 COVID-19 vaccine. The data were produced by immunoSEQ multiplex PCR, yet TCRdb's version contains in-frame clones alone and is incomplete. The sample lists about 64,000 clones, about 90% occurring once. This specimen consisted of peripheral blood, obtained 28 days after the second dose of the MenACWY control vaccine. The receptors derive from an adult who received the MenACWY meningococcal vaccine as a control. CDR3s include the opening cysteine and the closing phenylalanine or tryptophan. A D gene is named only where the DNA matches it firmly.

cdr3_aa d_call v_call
CASSQAPQGGIYGYTF TRBD1 TRBV3-1/TRBV3-2
CASSHAPGGAGGVYNEQFF . TRBV3-1/TRBV3-2
CASSFATNEKLFF . TRBV5-1
CASTHDRGGSYEQYF TRBD1 TRBV28
CASSTPPRDSETGELFF . TRBV21-1
CASSQRLAGASGANVLTF TRBD2 TRBV3-1/TRBV3-2
CARASPGNTIYF . TRBV2
CAISDSGTRIYGYTF . TRBV10-3
CASRHGDKNTEAFF . TRBV6-5
CASSLGGRGRAGYEQYF TRBD2 TRBV5-1
CASSETGRGGYTF TRBD1 TRBV19
CASSLDPGEVQTQYF . TRBV11-2
CASSARTDTQYF . TRBV11-2
CASSLEGEWDRYNEQFF TRBD1 TRBV7-8
CASSLEPGLASEQFF TRBD2 TRBV5-1
CASSLEGAGADTQYF . TRBV11-2
CASSSRVAGDNEQFF TRBD2 TRBV5-4
CASNTPGSANTEAFF . TRBV27
CASSISGRNTGELFF TRBD2 TRBV19
CASSSKNFTGLVVNEQFF TRBD2 TRBV5-1
CASSKQGAVYNEQFF TRBD1 TRBV13
CASSQDPIMNTEAFF . TRBV3-1/TRBV3-2
CASSRIPVRNEQFF . TRBV5-6
CASSLRRRADTQYF . TRBV28